One sample yielded the 13 T cell receptor beta chains listed below, sequenced in a study of T-cell memory formation after mild COVID-19. Via MiXCR, TCRdb re-called the 5' RACE reads, giving one row per CDR3 protein. The sample has around 530,000 distinct CDR3 sequences; less than 25% are singletons. Sequencing was done on a sample of PBMCs or a T cell subset sorted from them (not recorded which). Receptor source: an adult woman who had mild COVID-19 (a few samples of this study predate the infection). Cell type and time point are not known.

The chain has TRBV6-5 and TRBJ2-1; the match to TRBD2 covers 7 bases. Germline CDR1 and CDR2: MNHEY and SVGAGI. The CDR3 is 14 amino acids. The ends lost 5 bases at V and 10 bases at J; junction bases unmatched: 11. CDR3 nucleotide sequence: TGTGCCAGCAGTCTCGGGGCTAGCGGCTCAGAGCAGTTCTTC. This gives the protein CASSLGASGSEQFF.

There are many counts of this clonotype. J is TRBJ2-3 and V is TRBV24-1; 9 positions match TRBD1. V shed 3 bases, J shed 3 bases, and the junction held 15 bases outside the gene matches. The CDR3 totals 19 residues. The V gene's germline CDR1 is KGHDR and CDR2 SFDVKD. The CDR3, as DNA: TGTGCCACCAGTGATCATCCGGGACAGGGAGTTGAAAGAACAGATACGCAGTATTTT. This sequence encodes CATSDHPGQGVERTDTQYF.

The sample holds a few counts of this clonotype. V gene TRBV7-2 combines with J gene TRBJ2-3; 7 bases align to TRBD1. Trimming at V came to 5 bases and at J to 7 bases, leaving 9 bases not matched to a gene. CDR1 is SGHTA, CDR2 FQGNSA, per germline. The CDR3 runs 14 residues. CDR3 in amino acids: CASSTTGTVNTQYF. The CDR3 nucleotides are TGTGCCAGCAGCACCACCGGGACAGTGAATACGCAGTATTTT.

This clonotype has a handful of counts. The chain joins TRBV6-2 or TRBV6-3 to TRBJ2-1, with 7 bases identical to TRBD2. From germline, CDR1 is MNHEY and CDR2 SVGEGT. Losses at the gene ends were 6 bases for V and 2 bases for J; bases not matched to a gene: 7. The CDR3 is 15 residues long. The CDR3 is CASSPLAGPYNEQFF. For the CDR3, the DNA is TGTGCCAGCAGCCCTTTAGCGGGCCCCTACAATGAGCAGTTCTTC.

V and J are TRBV27 and TRBJ1-2, with 8 bases aligning to TRBD1. Germline CDR1 MNHEY, CDR2 SMNVEV (reference sequence). The CDR3 is 12 residues long. V dropped 8 bases and J dropped 3; count of bases not matched to a gene: 2. The CDR3 region is CASGQGYYGYTF. For the CDR3, the DNA is TGTGCCAGCGGACAGGGTTACTATGGCTACACCTTC.

The J gene is TRBJ1-4, the V gene TRBV25-1; 7 positions match TRBD1. The CDR3 totals 15 residues. Germline CDR1 and CDR2: MGHDK and SYGVNS. V shed 2 bases and J 2 bases; nucleotides not matched to a gene: 2. Here the CDR3 reads CASSEVQGTNEKLFF. The CDR3, as DNA: TGTGCCAGCAGTGAAGTACAGGGGACTAATGAAAAACTGTTTTTT.

This clonotype was detected only a few times. The chain combines TRBV7-2 with TRBJ2-4, with D unresolved. This CDR3 has 15 residues. Germline V CDR1 and CDR2: SGHTA, FQGNSA. Trimming pared 4 bases from V and 7 bases from J, leaving 17 bases between. The DNA of the CDR3 is TGTGCCAGCAGCTACGAGACGGGCACAAGGAACATTCAGTACTTC. Translation: CASSYETGTRNIQYF.

The rearrangement joins TRBV7-9 to TRBJ1-1, with 8 bases lining up with TRBD1. This CDR3 is 17 amino acids long. V trimming: 1 base; J trimming: 1 base; junction bases outside the gene matches: 8. The germline V gene encodes CDR1 SEHNR and CDR2 FQNEAQ (reference sequence). The CDR3 DNA follows: TGTGCCAGCAGCTTAGACAGGGGGATTCTTAGGAACACTGAAGCTTTCTTT. Its translation: CASSLDRGILRNTEAFF.

The chain is built from TRBV3-1 and TRBJ1-1, with a possible D match to TRBD1 (5 bases). CDR1 and CDR2 (germline): LGHDT, YNNKEL (reference sequence). Trimming took 1 base from V and 6 from J, leaving 9 bases between them. The CDR3 is 13 amino acids. The CDR3 nucleotides are TGTGCCAGCAGCCAAGTTCGAGGGGCTGAAGCTTTCTTT. Residues: CASSQVRGAEAFF.

This clonotype occurred many times. The V and J genes are TRBV6-5 and TRBJ2-1; D is possibly TRBD1 (5 bases). The CDR3 is 15 residues long. V lost 7 bases, J lost 7 bases, and 20 bases lay in between. Germline V gene sequence: CDR1 MNHEY, CDR2 SVGAGI. CDR3 bases: TGTGCCAGCACTAAGGCCAGGGTTAAGACGAATGAGCAGTTCTTC. Residues: CASTKARVKTNEQFF.

The chain is built from TRBV15 and TRBJ2-2; D is uncertain. From germline, CDR1 is LNHNV and CDR2 YYDKDF (reference sequence). The CDR3 loop spans 12 amino acids. The V end was cut by 3 bases, the J end by 10 bases, with 9 bases between. CDR3 nucleotide sequence: TGTGCCACCAGCAGGGGATTCGAGGAGCTGTTTTTT. Encoded protein: CATSRGFEELFF.

This clonotype was found a few times. The chain links TRBV19 to TRBJ1-5; 10 nucleotides align to TRBD1. The J segment lost 7 bases and the V segment lost 5 bases, leaving 8 bases of the junction unmatched. Germline V lookup: CDR1 LNHDA, CDR2 SQIVND (reference sequence). The CDR3 contains 15 residues. DNA of the CDR3: TGTGCCAGTAGTCCCCGGACAGGGGGTGGGCAGCCCCAGCATTTT. Translating gives CASSPRTGGGQPQHF.

V gene TRBV11-3 combines with J gene TRBJ2-1; D uncertain. Per the germline V gene, CDR1 is SGHNT and CDR2 is YENEEA. The CDR3 is 12 amino acids. The V end was cut by 2 bases, the J end by 8 bases, with 7 bases between. CDR3 region: CASSLLPHEQFF. CDR3 bases: TGTGCCAGCAGCTTACTCCCCCATGAGCAGTTCTTC.